This entry lists 26 T cell receptor beta chains sequenced from one sample in a study of immune cell composition in non-small cell lung cancer. Repertoires were generated with immunoSEQ multiplex PCR, while TCRdb's copy carries only in-frame clones and drops some. Of 5,500 to 6,000 clones in the sample, just under 80% were seen once. The material sequenced was lung tumor tissue. These receptors were collected from a human donor with non-small cell lung cancer.

J is TRBJ1-1 and V is TRBV11-3; 7 bases agree with TRBD1. J was trimmed by 5 bases and V by 1 base; bases with no gene match: 4. The V gene's germline CDR1 is SGHNT and CDR2 YENEEA. This CDR3 spans 14 amino acids. The CDR3 sequence is CASSLGQGETEAFF. CDR3 bases: TGTGCCAGCAGCTTAGGACAGGGAGAAACTGAAGCTTTCTTT.

This clone was found once. The chain has TRBV5-1 and TRBJ1-1, with D possibly TRBD1 on 6 matching bases. The germline V and J ends were trimmed by 3 bases and 1 base, with 13 bases remaining between them. Germline V gives CDR1 SGHRS, CDR2 YFSETQ. The CDR3 has 15 residues. CDR3 protein: CASSSLQGRNTEAFF. In DNA, the CDR3 is TGCGCCAGCAGCTCCCTCCAGGGGAGGAACACTGAAGCTTTCTTT.

The V gene is TRBV29-1, the J gene TRBJ1-2; the D is unclear. Germline CDR1 is SQVTM and CDR2 is ANQGSEA. This CDR3 has 12 residues. V lost 6 bases and J 8 bases, leaving 16 bases between the germline ends. The CDR3 loop is CSVLDQAGGYTF. DNA for the CDR3: TGCAGCGTCTTAGACCAGGCGGGCGGCTACACCTTC.

The CDR3, as DNA: TGTGCCAGTATCCAGGGACAGGGACAAACAGATACGCAGTATTTT. Translated: CASIQGQGQTDTQYF. The rearrangement links TRBV19 to TRBJ2-3; 9 nucleotides match TRBD1. The length of the CDR3 is 15 residues. V gave up 7 bases and J gave up 3 bases; unmatched junction bases: 8. Germline values: CDR1 LNHDA, CDR2 SQIVND (reference sequence).

This clone was seen a few times. This chain's CDR3 is CASSLPSGGPETQYF. The DNA for the CDR3 is TGTGCCAGCAGCTTACCTAGCGGGGGCCCAGAGACCCAGTACTTC. The J gene is TRBJ2-5, the V gene TRBV7-9; 10 bases align to TRBD2. The germline V gene encodes CDR1 SEHNR and CDR2 FQNEAQ (reference sequence). V was clipped by 2 bases and J by 4 bases; unmatched bases: 4. This CDR3 spans 15 amino acids.

This clone showed up just a few times. The chain is built from TRBV27 and TRBJ1-5, with TRBD1 as a possible D gene (6 bases). CDR3 size: 16 residues. V lost 6 bases and J lost 3, with 18 bases in between. Germline V CDR1 and CDR2: MNHEY, SMNVEV (reference sequence). The CDR3 protein is CASRETGGRFNQPQHF. The CDR3 DNA sequence: TGTGCCAGCAGGGAGACAGGAGGAAGGTTCAATCAGCCCCAGCATTTT.

The table lists this clone with a few counts. This chain connects TRBV9 to TRBJ2-2; D remains ambiguous. V shed 3 bases and J shed 5 bases, with 5 bases lying between them. In germline, CDR1 is SGDLS, CDR2 YYNGEE. The CDR3 has 12 residues. The CDR3 coding sequence is TGTGCCAGCAGCGAATCAACCGGGGAGCTGTTTTTT. Its protein is CASSESTGELFF.

The rearrangement links TRBV18 to TRBJ1-1; weak D call: TRBD1 (5 bases). V lost 3 bases and J 1 base, leaving 12 bases between the germline ends. The germline V gene encodes CDR1 KGHSH and CDR2 LQKENI. There are 15 residues in the CDR3. The CDR3 here is CASSPRGLKNTEAFF. The CDR3 region has the DNA TGTGCCAGCTCACCCCGGGGACTGAAGAACACTGAAGCTTTCTTT.

The chain is built from TRBV5-5 and TRBJ2-3; 8 nucleotides line up with TRBD2. The germline V gene encodes CDR1 SGHKS and CDR2 YYEKEE (reference sequence). V dropped 6 bases and J dropped 2; count of bases not matched to a gene: 8. CDR3 length equals 15 residues. CDR3 residues: CASIHGGANTDTQYF. In nucleotides, the CDR3 is TGTGCCAGCATCCACGGGGGGGCCAACACAGATACGCAGTATTTT. Based on the CDR3 plus reference TRBV5-5 and TRBJ2-3, the full variable domain is DAGVTQSPTHLIKTRGQQVTLRCSPISGHKSVSWYQQVLGQGPQFIFQYYEKEERGRGNFPDRFSARQFPNYSSELNVNALLLGDSALYLCASIHGGANTDTQYFGPGTRLTVL.

This sequence joins TRBV5-1 and TRBJ2-5, with TRBD2 matching over 16 bases. The V gene's germline CDR1 is SGHRS and CDR2 YFSETQ. This CDR3 has 18 residues. V gave up 4 bases and J gave up 1 base; unmatched junction bases: 7. The CDR3 sequence: CASSKGLAGGRPQETQYF. The CDR3 coding sequence is TGCGCCAGCAGCAAGGGACTAGCGGGGGGGCGTCCCCAAGAGACCCAGTACTTC.

DNA of the CDR3: TGTGCCTGGAGTGTACGCCTCTCGGGGGGGCGGGAGACCCAGTACTTC. Encoded protein: CAWSVRLSGGRETQYF. The rearrangement uses TRBV30 and TRBJ2-5; TRBD2 matches at 8 bases. CDR1 and CDR2 from the germline V gene are GTSNPN and SVGIG (reference sequence). The CDR3 is made up of 16 amino acids. V shed 0 bases, J shed 5 bases, and the junction held 11 bases outside the gene matches. Filled out from reference TRBV30 and TRBJ2-5, the complete variable domain reads SQTIHQWPATLVQPVGSPLSLECTVEGTSNPNLYWYRQAAGRGLQLLFYSVGIGQISSEVPQNLSASRPQDRQFILSSKKLLLSDSGFYLCAWSVRLSGGRETQYFGPGTRLLVL.

The rearrangement uses TRBV6-6 and TRBJ2-1; D call uncertain. The CDR3 extends over 16 amino acids. With 5 bases removed from V and 4 bases from J, the gap between germline ends came to 18 bases. The germline V gene encodes CDR1 MNHNY and CDR2 SVGAGI (reference sequence). CDR3 residues: CASSAPSLTFYNEQFF. The CDR3 DNA reads as TGTGCCAGCAGTGCCCCGAGCCTTACCTTTTACAATGAGCAGTTCTTC.

The chain links TRBV6-5 to TRBJ1-2; perhaps TRBD1 as D (6 bases). V lost 4 bases, J lost 1 base, and 10 bases lay in between. Germline CDR1 and CDR2: MNHEY and SVGAGI. The length of the CDR3 is 14 residues. CDR3 amino acids: CASSFLQGNYGYTF. The DNA for the CDR3 is TGTGCCAGCAGTTTCCTACAGGGTAACTATGGCTACACCTTC.

The chain recombines TRBV2 with TRBJ1-6; 7 positions agree with TRBD1. With 3 bases clipped from V and 1 base from J, the junction kept 18 bases outside the gene matches. Looked up from germline, CDR1 is SNHLY and CDR2 is FYNNEI. The CDR3 extends over 21 amino acids. The CDR3 DNA reads as TGTGCCAGCAGTGAGGTCGGACAGGCCTCTTTACTTTGGTCCTATAATTCACCCCTCCACTTT. Its protein is CASSEVGQASLLWSYNSPLHF.

The chain combines TRBV2 with TRBJ1-6, with 7 bases matching TRBD1. V was clipped by 3 bases and J by 7 bases; unmatched bases: 6. CDR3 length: 15 residues. CDR1 is SNHLY and CDR2 is FYNNEI in the germline V gene. The CDR3 DNA reads as TGTGCCAGCAGTGAGACAGGGCGACGAAATTCACCCCTCCACTTT. This gives the protein CASSETGRRNSPLHF.

This chain links TRBV4-2 with TRBJ2-3; no clear D. V was clipped by 1 base and J by 6 bases, with 5 bases between them. Per germline, CDR1 LGHNA and CDR2 YNFKEQ. This CDR3 is 12 amino acids long. The CDR3 DNA follows: TGTGCCAGCAGCCAAGTCGGTGATACGCAGTATTTT. This sequence encodes CASSQVGDTQYF.

In its sample, this clone was seen once. The chain is built from TRBV6-1 and TRBJ1-1, with D unresolved. Trimming removed 4 bases from V and 1 base from J, with 10 bases in between. Germline values: CDR1 MNHNS, CDR2 SASEGT. The CDR3 covers 14 residues. The chain's CDR3 is CASSARASNTEAFF. DNA of the CDR3: TGTGCCAGCAGTGCGCGGGCGTCGAACACTGAAGCTTTCTTT.

The chain combines TRBV29-1 with TRBJ2-1; 10 bases are shared with TRBD2. The CDR3 extends over 14 amino acids. The junction had 3 bases not matched to a gene; V was cut back by 4 bases and J by 3 bases. Germline V gives CDR1 SQVTM, CDR2 ANQGSEA. The CDR3 DNA follows: TGCAGCGTTGGAGGACTAGCGGACTACAATGAGCAGTTCTTC. Translating it yields CSVGGLADYNEQFF.

J is TRBJ1-1 and V is TRBV5-4; 12 bases align to TRBD1. Germline loops: CDR1 SGHNT, CDR2 YYREEE (reference sequence). The CDR3 contains 17 residues. V lost 5 bases, J lost 6 bases, and 14 bases stayed unmatched. In nucleotides, the CDR3 is TGTGCCAGCAGACGACCCGGGACAGGGGGCGCGGGCGCTGAAGCTTTCTTT. Translating it yields CASRRPGTGGAGAEAFF.

The chain uses TRBV4-1 and TRBJ1-5, with TRBD1 matching 7 bases. V gave up 3 bases and J gave up 6 bases; unmatched junction bases: 8. Germline V gene data show CDR1 as MGHRA and CDR2 as YSYEKL. This CDR3 is built from 15 residues. The chain's CDR3 is CASSQADRVAQPQHF. CDR3 bases: TGCGCCAGCAGCCAGGCCGACAGGGTTGCTCAGCCCCAGCATTTT.

The CDR3 here is CASSTGSWGVTEAFF. Here the CDR3 DNA reads TGTGCCAGCAGTACAGGGAGTTGGGGAGTTACTGAAGCTTTCTTT. This chain links TRBV28 with TRBJ1-1; maybe TRBD1 (6 bases). Per the germline V gene, CDR1 is MDHEN and CDR2 is SYDVKM. The CDR3 loop spans 15 amino acids. The V end lost 5 bases, the J end lost 5 bases, and 18 bases lay between the germline ends.

The chain employs TRBV6-1 and TRBJ2-3, with TRBD2 matching over 12 bases. CDR3 size: 14 residues. CDR1 is MNHNS and CDR2 is SASEGT in the germline V gene. V lost 9 bases, J lost 4 bases, and 5 bases stayed unmatched. CDR3 coding DNA: TGTGCCAGTTCTCTAGCGGGGGGGTCAGATACGCAGTATTTT. Amino acid sequence: CASSLAGGSDTQYF.

The chain recombines TRBV15 with TRBJ1-2; D may be TRBD1 (5 bases). The CDR3 loop spans 21 amino acids. Germline-derived CDR1 and CDR2 are LNHNV and YYDKDF (reference sequence). V was clipped by 0 bases and J by 1 base, with 27 bases between them. Here the CDR3 DNA reads TGTGCCACCAGCAGAGATGACGGCGGGGGGAATTTATTGACTTATAACTATGGCTACACCTTC. Translation: CATSRDDGGGNLLTYNYGYTF.

The genes are TRBV5-6 and TRBJ1-3, with a possible D match to TRBD1 (5 bases). Trimming cost V 2 bases and J 2 bases, with 8 bases left between them. CDR1 and CDR2 from the germline V gene are SGHDT and YYEEEE. The CDR3 consists of 14 residues. This CDR3 is CASSFQGTGNTIYF. In nucleotides, the CDR3 is TGTGCCAGCAGCTTCCAGGGAACTGGAAACACCATATATTTT.

V usage is TRBV28 and J usage is TRBJ2-1, with 8 bases matching TRBD2. The CDR3 contains 14 residues. V lost 5 bases, J lost 7 bases, and 7 bases stayed unmatched. Germline V gene lookup returns CDR1 MDHEN and CDR2 SYDVKM. The CDR3 DNA reads TGTGCCAGCAGTCTAGCGGGCATCCGAAATGAGCAGTTCTTC. The encoded protein is CASSLAGIRNEQFF.

The chain carries TRBV11-2 and TRBJ2-1; 15 nucleotides line up with TRBD2. Germline CDR1 reads SGHAT; CDR2 reads FQNNGV. This CDR3 comprises 15 residues. Trimming at V came to 5 bases and at J to 6 bases, leaving 2 bases not matched to a gene. The DNA for the CDR3 is TGTGCCAGCAGCGGGACTAGCGGGGGGCTCAATGAGCAGTTCTTC. Translating gives CASSGTSGGLNEQFF.